Below, one T cell receptor (beta chain) is given with its context. The record originates from a study of CD8 T cells in Susac syndrome. This CDR3 is 14 amino acids long. From germline, CDR1 is SNHLY and CDR2 FYNNEI. Unmatched junction bases numbered 3, after V lost 4 bases and J lost 2 bases. Negative isolation yielded CD8+ and CD4+ T cells; FACS enriched TEMRA cells. With random hexamers, about 0.45 to 1 ug RNA was reverse transcribed. Using its own MiXCR run on the immunoSEQ multiplex PCR reads, TCRdb lists one record per CDR3 protein. The profile shows about 300,000 distinct CDR3 sequences, about 91% of them singletons.

The sample was CD8+ T cells from PBMCs. The chain carries TRBV2 and TRBJ1-2; 8 positions agree with TRBD1. The origin of this receptor is a human donor with multiple sclerosis. In DNA, the CDR3 is TGTGCCAGCAGTGCCGGACAGGGCAACTATGGCTACACCTTC. It is translated as CASSAGQGNYGYTF.